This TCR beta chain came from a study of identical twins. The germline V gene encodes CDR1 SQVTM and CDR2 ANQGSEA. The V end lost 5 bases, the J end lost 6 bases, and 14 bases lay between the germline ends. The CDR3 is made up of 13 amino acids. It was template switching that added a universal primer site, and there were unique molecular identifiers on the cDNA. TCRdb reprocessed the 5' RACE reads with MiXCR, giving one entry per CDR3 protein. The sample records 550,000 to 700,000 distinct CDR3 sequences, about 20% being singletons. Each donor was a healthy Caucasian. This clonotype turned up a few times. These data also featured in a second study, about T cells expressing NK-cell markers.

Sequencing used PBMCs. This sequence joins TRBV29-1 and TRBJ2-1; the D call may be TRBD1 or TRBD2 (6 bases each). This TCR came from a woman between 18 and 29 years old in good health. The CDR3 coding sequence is TGCAGCGTTCGTGAAGGGGGGATCAATGAGCAGTTCTTC. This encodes CSVREGGINEQFF.